The 30 T cell receptor beta chains given below trace back to one sample, sequenced in a study of technical replicates of blood from a handful of donors. The repertoire was sequenced with immunoSEQ multiplex PCR; TCRdb's copy has only in-frame clones and lacks some. The table includes about 84,000 clones, 93% detected once. Sample: T cells isolated from PBMCs. The receptor set was obtained from a human donor in good health.

V usage is TRBV6-1 and J usage is TRBJ1-4, with D hard to call. V shed 11 bases and J shed 7 bases, with 14 bases lying between them. The CDR3 has 12 residues. Per the germline V gene, CDR1 is MNHNS and CDR2 is SASEGT. In nucleotides, the CDR3 is TGTGCCGTAGGGCGCGGGAGTGAAAAACTGTTTTTT. Its protein product is CAVGRGSEKLFF.

This chain links TRBV2 with TRBJ2-2; 7 nucleotides match TRBD1. Trimming took 2 bases from V and 5 from J; bases not matched to a gene: 5. Germline V gives CDR1 SNHLY, CDR2 FYNNEI. This CDR3 is 15 amino acids long. CDR3 residues: CASSEQAGGTGELFF. As DNA, the CDR3 is TGTGCCAGCAGTGAACAGGCAGGGGGTACCGGGGAGCTGTTTTTT.

The chain uses TRBV6-4 and TRBJ2-7; 7 bases match TRBD1. This CDR3 region has 15 residues. V shed 0 bases and J 1 base; nucleotides not matched to a gene: 3. CDR1 MRHNA and CDR2 SNTAGT come from the germline V gene. The CDR3 nucleotides read TGTGCCAGCAGTGACTCATGGACAGGATCCTACGAGCAGTACTTC. It is translated as CASSDSWTGSYEQYF.

The table lists this clone with a few counts. This sequence joins TRBV18 and TRBJ1-2; tentative D call: TRBD1 (6 bases). V was clipped by 0 bases and J by 0 bases, with 17 bases between them. CDR3 length equals 18 residues. Germline-derived CDR1 and CDR2 are KGHSH and LQKENI. As DNA, the CDR3 is TGTGCCAGCTCACCACCGGGACACTGGGATAAGACTAACTATGGCTACACCTTC. The encoded protein is CASSPPGHWDKTNYGYTF.

This clone was observed a single time. The rearrangement uses TRBV6-5 and TRBJ2-1, with D maybe TRBD1 (5 bases). The CDR3 spans 13 residues. V lost 0 bases, J lost 9 bases, and 9 bases lay in between. Germline assignment: CDR1 MNHEY and CDR2 SVGAGI. The CDR3 DNA follows: TGTGCCAGCAGTTACTCGCAGGGAAGTGAGCAGTTCTTC. It specifies CASSYSQGSEQFF.

The rearrangement links TRBV5-1 to TRBJ1-1, with D possibly being TRBD1 (6 bases). This CDR3 is 16 amino acids long. V shed 0 bases and J shed 4 bases, with 16 bases lying between them. Per the germline V gene, CDR1 is SGHRS and CDR2 is YFSETQ. CDR3: CASSLGNRMGATEAFF. The CDR3 DNA reads TGCGCCAGCAGCTTGGGAAATCGAATGGGGGCCACTGAAGCTTTCTTT.

This clone showed up just a few times. The gene calls are TRBV11-3 and TRBJ1-1, with TRBD1 as a possible D gene (6 bases). The V end lost 7 bases, the J end lost 11 bases, and 23 bases lay between the germline ends. CDR1 SGHNT and CDR2 YENEEA come from the germline V gene. The CDR3 has 14 amino acids. The CDR3, as DNA: TGTGCCAGCACCCAGTGGGGGCAGAGACAGATGGCTTTCTTT. Its translation: CASTQWGQRQMAFF.

The chain joins TRBV19 to TRBJ2-1; 8 bases map to TRBD2. The CDR3 sequence is 15 residues long. Unmatched junction bases numbered 6, after V lost 4 bases and J lost 4 bases. CDR1 and CDR2 (germline): LNHDA, SQIVND (reference sequence). CDR3 loop: CASSTLAGLYNEQFF. CDR3 DNA: TGTGCCAGTAGTACCTTAGCGGGACTGTACAATGAGCAGTTCTTC.

The chain is built from TRBV29-1 and TRBJ2-3, with D possibly matching TRBD1 (6 bases). The CDR3 runs 14 residues. V was pared by 7 bases and J by 2 bases, with 16 bases between. CDR1 is SQVTM and CDR2 is ANQGSEA in the germline V gene. CDR3 loop: CSGDTEDLTDTQYF. In DNA, the CDR3 is TGCAGCGGGGACACCGAAGACCTCACAGATACGCAGTATTTT.

V gene TRBV27 combines with J gene TRBJ2-5; TRBD2 matches 13 bases. J gave up 5 bases and V 3 bases, and 15 bases lay outside the gene matches. Germline V gene sequence: CDR1 MNHEY, CDR2 SMNVEV (reference sequence). The CDR3 contains 19 residues. Here the CDR3 reads CASSFMRTSGRGDGETQYF. CDR3 DNA: TGTGCCAGCAGTTTCATGCGGACTAGCGGGAGAGGGGATGGGGAGACCCAGTACTTC.

This chain connects TRBV5-6 to TRBJ1-2; 8 bases line up with TRBD1. Germline V gives CDR1 SGHDT, CDR2 YYEEEE. V lost 3 bases and J lost 7; bases outside the gene matches: 5. This CDR3 is built from 13 residues. The CDR3: CASSSRGPRGYTF. CDR3 sequence (DNA): TGTGCCAGCAGCTCCAGGGGGCCGCGTGGCTACACCTTC.

The genes are TRBV7-9 and TRBJ1-6, with 7 bases lining up with TRBD1. This CDR3 is built from 15 residues. V lost 3 bases to trimming and J lost 7 bases; unmatched junction nucleotides: 6. Germline V gene sequence: CDR1 SEHNR, CDR2 FQNEAQ (reference sequence). CDR3 DNA sequence: TGTGCCAGCAGCTTCCTTGACAGGGCGAATTCACCCCTCCACTTT. Protein: CASSFLDRANSPLHF.

This clone was observed a single time. The rearrangement links TRBV6-1 to TRBJ2-7; 9 bases agree with TRBD1. CDR3 length equals 13 residues. The junction had 8 bases not matched to a gene; V was cut back by 8 bases and J by 6 bases. Germline V gives CDR1 MNHNS, CDR2 SASEGT. Written as DNA, the CDR3 is TGTGCCAGCCGTTCGGGACAGGGTGGCGAGCAGTACTTC. Its translation: CASRSGQGGEQYF.

In the case of this clone: Other DNA sequences in the same sample also yield this CDR3. The V and J genes are TRBV4-1 and TRBJ2-2; D is perhaps TRBD1 (6 bases). V shed 6 bases and J shed 1 base, with 12 bases lying between them. The CDR3 covers 15 residues. Looked up from germline, CDR1 is MGHRA and CDR2 is YSYEKL. Written as DNA, the CDR3 is TGCGCCAGCAGTCAACCGACAGGGAACACCGGGGAGCTGTTTTTT. This sequence encodes CASSQPTGNTGELFF.

This rearrangement joins TRBV2 to TRBJ2-1; no firm D call. Germline loops: CDR1 SNHLY, CDR2 FYNNEI. Deletions cut 6 bases from V and 5 bases from J, with 14 bases between. The CDR3 length is 14 residues. CDR3 region: CASSDSQVNNEQFF. The CDR3 bases are TGTGCCAGCAGCGACTCCCAAGTAAACAATGAGCAGTTCTTC.

CDR3 coding DNA: TGTGCCAGCAGCGTCTGGGGCGGGGGGGCCCATGAGCAGTTCTTC. Its protein product is CASSVWGGGAHEQFF. The chain joins TRBV9 to TRBJ2-1, with 9 bases fitting TRBD2. Germline V gives CDR1 SGDLS, CDR2 YYNGEE. The CDR3 extends over 15 amino acids. After removal of 2 bases from V and 8 bases from J, the junction contained 8 bases not matched to a gene.

This chain uses TRBV5-5 with TRBJ2-2; no firm D call. The CDR3 is 13 residues long. Trimming shortened V by 3 bases and J by 2 bases, and 5 bases separated the two germline ends. The germline V gene encodes CDR1 SGHKS and CDR2 YYEKEE (reference sequence). The CDR3 loop reads CASSSFNTGELFF. The DNA of the CDR3 is TGTGCCAGCAGCTCATTCAACACCGGGGAGCTGTTTTTT.

This rearrangement joins TRBV7-9 to TRBJ1-1; TRBD1 aligns across 10 bases. V lost 5 bases and J lost 4; bases outside the gene matches: 7. CDR1 and CDR2 (germline): SEHNR, FQNEAQ (reference sequence). The CDR3 has 15 residues. The CDR3 reads CASSQGTGVITEAFF. The CDR3 bases are TGTGCCAGCAGCCAAGGGACAGGGGTGATCACTGAAGCTTTCTTT.

The chain recombines TRBV6-6 with TRBJ2-5; TRBD1 matches at 11 bases. From germline, CDR1 is MNHNY and CDR2 SVGAGI (reference sequence). V lost 5 bases and J lost 5; bases outside the gene matches: 10. The CDR3 has 16 amino acids. CDR3 region: CASSLGTGGFVETQYF. The CDR3 bases are TGTGCCAGCAGTCTTGGGACAGGGGGTTTTGTTGAGACCCAGTACTTC.

The rearrangement uses TRBV5-6 and TRBJ1-2; TRBD1 aligns across 7 bases. Germline trimming cut 1 base from V and 5 bases from J; bases unmatched to any gene: 2. The CDR3 has 13 residues. Per the germline V gene, CDR1 is SGHDT and CDR2 is YYEEEE. The CDR3 DNA reads as TGTGCCAGCAGCTTGCAGGGGGGTTATGGCTACACCTTC. Translated: CASSLQGGYGYTF.

The genes are TRBV11-2 and TRBJ2-7; no reliable D call. The germline V gene encodes CDR1 SGHAT and CDR2 FQNNGV. The CDR3 runs to 16 residues. Trimming took 0 bases from V and 0 from J, leaving 12 bases between them. CDR3 DNA: TGTGCCAGCAGCTTAGATCCAGATCCCAGCTCCTACGAGCAGTACTTC. Its protein product is CASSLDPDPSSYEQYF.

The chain has TRBV14 and TRBJ2-5; 7 bases map to TRBD1. This CDR3 has 16 amino acids. CDR1 is SGHDN and CDR2 is FVKESK in the germline V gene. J gave up 5 bases and V 3 bases, and 12 bases lay outside the gene matches. The CDR3 here is CASSHIDSGRGETQYF. For the CDR3, the DNA is TGTGCCAGCAGCCACATCGACAGCGGCAGGGGGGAGACCCAGTACTTC.

The rearrangement links TRBV18 to TRBJ1-2; TRBD1 aligns across 7 bases. With 3 bases clipped from V and 6 bases from J, the junction kept 4 bases outside the gene matches. The CDR3 covers 13 residues. The germline gives CDR1 KGHSH, CDR2 LQKENI. CDR3 DNA: TGTGCCAGCTCACCGGGGACAGATAATGGCTACACCTTC. It is translated as CASSPGTDNGYTF.

The genes are TRBV27 and TRBJ2-2; 8 nucleotides match TRBD1. Germline V CDR1 and CDR2: MNHEY, SMNVEV (reference sequence). CDR3 length: 16 amino acids. V gave up 7 bases and J gave up 7 bases; unmatched junction bases: 14. The CDR3 loop is CASTAGDRKRVGELFF. The CDR3 region has the DNA TGTGCCAGCACCGCCGGGGACAGGAAGAGGGTCGGGGAGCTGTTTTTT.

The V and J genes are TRBV30 and TRBJ2-3; weak D call: TRBD2 (5 bases). Looked up from germline, CDR1 is GTSNPN and CDR2 is SVGIG (reference sequence). The length of the CDR3 is 15 residues. The V gene lost 4 bases and the J gene lost 1 base, with 15 bases spanning the gap. CDR3 sequence (DNA): TGTGCCTGGACTAGCCCTGGGCGGGGCACAGATACGCAGTATTTT. Protein sequence: CAWTSPGRGTDTQYF.

This clone has just a few counts. The chain carries TRBV2 and TRBJ2-2, with D unresolved. This CDR3 is built from 14 residues. Germline-derived CDR1 and CDR2 are SNHLY and FYNNEI. V was shortened by 7 bases and J by 2 bases, with 11 bases between the two germline ends. For the CDR3, the DNA is TGTGCCAGCATCATGGAGACCAACACCGGGGAGCTGTTTTTT. Residues: CASIMETNTGELFF.

The V gene is TRBV7-9, the J gene TRBJ2-3; a weak D match, TRBD2 (6 bases). The V and J ends lost 3 bases and 3 bases respectively, with 13 bases between them. The CDR3 consists of 15 residues. Germline loops: CDR1 SEHNR, CDR2 FQNEAQ (reference sequence). CDR3 sequence (DNA): TGTGCCAGCAGCTTTCGAGAGGGAGGAACAGATACGCAGTATTTT. This sequence encodes CASSFREGGTDTQYF.

This chain links TRBV28 with TRBJ2-1; TRBD2 aligns across 8 bases. Losses at the gene ends were 6 bases for V and 5 bases for J; bases not matched to a gene: 15. Germline V lookup: CDR1 MDHEN, CDR2 SYDVKM. The CDR3 extends over 17 amino acids. CDR3 coding DNA: TGTGCCAGCAGACGCTCTATAGCGGGATATAGCGACAATGAGCAGTTCTTC. Its translation: CASRRSIAGYSDNEQFF. The variable domain in full, completed from reference TRBV28 and TRBJ2-1, reads DVKVTQSSRYLVKRTGEKVFLECVQDMDHENMFWYRQDPGLGLRLIYFSYDVKMKEKGDIPEGYSVSREKKERFSLILESASTNQTSMYLCASRRSIAGYSDNEQFFGPGTRLTVL.

V is TRBV28 and J is TRBJ1-5; D perhaps matches TRBD1 (6 bases). The germline gives CDR1 MDHEN, CDR2 SYDVKM. The V and J ends lost 1 base and 0 bases respectively, with 13 bases between them. This CDR3 comprises 17 residues. CDR3 residues: CASSLFRQEDSNQPQHF. The CDR3 coding sequence is TGTGCCAGCAGTTTATTTCGACAGGAGGATAGCAATCAGCCCCAGCATTTT.

CDR3 sequence reads: CASGFIREQFF. CDR3 DNA: TGTGCTAGTGGTTTTATCAGGGAGCAGTTCTTC. The chain links TRBV12-5 to TRBJ2-1, with D hard to call. V shed 3 bases and J shed 10 bases, with 7 bases lying between them. The CDR3 is 11 residues long. Germline V gene data show CDR1 as LGHNT and CDR2 as FRNRAP.